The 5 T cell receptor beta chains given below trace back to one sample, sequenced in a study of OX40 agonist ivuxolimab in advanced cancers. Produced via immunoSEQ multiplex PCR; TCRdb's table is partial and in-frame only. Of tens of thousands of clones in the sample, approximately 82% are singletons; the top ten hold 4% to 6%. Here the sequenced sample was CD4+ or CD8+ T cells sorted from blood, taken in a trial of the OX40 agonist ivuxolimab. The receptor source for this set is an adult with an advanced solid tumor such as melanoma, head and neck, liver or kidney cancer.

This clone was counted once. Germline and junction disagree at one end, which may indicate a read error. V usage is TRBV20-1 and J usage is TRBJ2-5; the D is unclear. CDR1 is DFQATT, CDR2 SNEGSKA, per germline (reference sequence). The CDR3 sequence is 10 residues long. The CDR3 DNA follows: TGCAGTGCTAGGGAAGAGAACCAGTACTTC. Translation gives CSAREENQYF.

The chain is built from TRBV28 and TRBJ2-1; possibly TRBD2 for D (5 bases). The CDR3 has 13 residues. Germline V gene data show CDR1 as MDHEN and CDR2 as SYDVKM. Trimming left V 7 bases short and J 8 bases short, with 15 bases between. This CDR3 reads CASTLRGFHEQFF. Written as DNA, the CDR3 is TGTGCCAGCACCCTCAGAGGGTTCCATGAGCAGTTCTTC. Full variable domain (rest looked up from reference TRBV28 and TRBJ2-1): DVKVTQSSRYLVKRTGEKVFLECVQDMDHENMFWYRQDPGLGLRLIYFSYDVKMKEKGDIPEGYSVSREKKERFSLILESASTNQTSMYLCASTLRGFHEQFFGPGTRLTVL.

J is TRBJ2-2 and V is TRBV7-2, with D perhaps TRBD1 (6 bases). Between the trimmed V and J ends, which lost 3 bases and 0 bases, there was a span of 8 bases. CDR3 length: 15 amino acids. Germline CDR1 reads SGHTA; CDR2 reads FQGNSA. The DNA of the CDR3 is TGTGCCAGCAGCTTGCAGGGGCCGAACACCGGGGAGCTGTTTTTT. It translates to CASSLQGPNTGELFF.

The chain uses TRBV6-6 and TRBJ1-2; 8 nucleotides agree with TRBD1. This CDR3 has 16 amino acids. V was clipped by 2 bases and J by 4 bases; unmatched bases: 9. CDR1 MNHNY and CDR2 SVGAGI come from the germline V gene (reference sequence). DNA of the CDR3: TGTGCCAGCAGTTACGAGGCAGGGGGCGCGGGCTATGGCTACACCTTC. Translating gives CASSYEAGGAGYGYTF.

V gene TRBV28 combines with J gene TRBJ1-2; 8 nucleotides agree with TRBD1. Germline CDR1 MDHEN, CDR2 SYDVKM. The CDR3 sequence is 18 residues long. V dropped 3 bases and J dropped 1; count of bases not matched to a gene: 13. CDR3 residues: CASSFLQTGALSNYGYTF. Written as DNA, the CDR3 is TGTGCCAGCAGTTTTCTTCAGACAGGGGCGTTGAGTAACTATGGCTACACCTTC.